The rows below give T cell receptor beta chains drawn from one sample of a study of blood T cells in healthy people across ages. TCRdb recomputed calls from the 5' RACE reads with MiXCR, one row per CDR3 protein. Of 1,500,000 or so distinct CDR3 sequences detected, roughly two fifths appear once; the ten largest clones hold approximately 4%. Sequencing was done on a sample of blood. All receptors come from a woman aged 18-35 years in good health. Both conserved end residues are part of each CDR3. A D gene is named only where the DNA matches it firmly. Only part of the rows carry a size: once, few, many, or a class if the clone is expanded.

J gene: TRBJ2-7
V gene: TRBV7-2
clone size: -
CDR3 length: 17
D gene: -
CDR3 DNA: TGTGCCAGCACCCCGGGGGTTGGGGGAGTAACCGCCTACGAGCAGTACTTC
CDR3 protein: CASTPGVGGVTAYEQYF

J gene: TRBJ1-1
V gene: TRBV29-1
clone size: few
CDR3 length: 13
D gene: -
CDR3 DNA: TGCAGCGTTGAATCAGGGTTGAACACTGAAGCTTTCTTT
CDR3 protein: CSVESGLNTEAFF

J gene: TRBJ1-5
V gene: TRBV5-1
clone size: -
CDR3 length: 14
D gene: TRBD1
CDR3 DNA: TGCGCCAGCAGCCCGGGACAGATCAATCAGCCCCAGCATTTT
CDR3 protein: CASSPGQINQPQHF

J gene: TRBJ2-3
V gene: TRBV12-3/TRBV12-4
clone size: -
CDR3 length: 15
D gene: TRBD2
CDR3 DNA: TGTGCCAGCACCCCCGATTCGGGGGGGACAGATACGCAGTATTTT
CDR3 protein: CASTPDSGGTDTQYF

J gene: TRBJ1-2
V gene: TRBV9
clone size: few
CDR3 length: 15
D gene: -
CDR3 DNA: TGTGCCAGCAGCGTAGGGAGACCGATCAACTATGGCTACACCTTC
CDR3 protein: CASSVGRPINYGYTF

J gene: TRBJ2-7
V gene: TRBV11-2
clone size: few
CDR3 length: 15
D gene: TRBD1
CDR3 DNA: TGTGCCAGCAGCCCAGCCGGGACAGTTCTTTACGAGCAGTACTTC
CDR3 protein: CASSPAGTVLYEQYF

J gene: TRBJ2-1
V gene: TRBV4-1
clone size: -
CDR3 length: 17
D gene: TRBD2
CDR3 DNA: TGCGCCAGCAGCCAAAGAGCGACTAGCGGAGACTACAATGAGCAGTTCTTC
CDR3 protein: CASSQRATSGDYNEQFF

J gene: TRBJ2-5
V gene: TRBV6-5
clone size: -
CDR3 length: 16
D gene: TRBD2
CDR3 DNA: TGTGCCAGCAGTTACTCAGTGCTAGCGGGGGCGGAGACCCAGTACTTC
CDR3 protein: CASSYSVLAGAETQYF

J gene: TRBJ1-4
V gene: TRBV27
clone size: -
CDR3 length: 15
D gene: -
CDR3 DNA: TGTGCCAGCAGTGCTCACGGTGATGCTAATGAAAAACTGTTTTTT
CDR3 protein: CASSAHGDANEKLFF

J gene: TRBJ1-5
V gene: TRBV5-6
clone size: -
CDR3 length: 17
D gene: -
CDR3 DNA: TGTGCCAGCAGCCATTACGCTAGGGGGGGCGCCAATCAGCCCCAGCATTTT
CDR3 protein: CASSHYARGGANQPQHF

J gene: TRBJ1-2
V gene: TRBV29-1
clone size: -
CDR3 length: 14
D gene: TRBD1
CDR3 DNA: TGCAGCGTCGTGTATTACAGGGGAGGCAATGGCTACACCTTC
CDR3 protein: CSVVYYRGGNGYTF

J gene: TRBJ2-1
V gene: TRBV6-5
clone size: few
CDR3 length: 16
D gene: -
CDR3 DNA: TGTGCCAGCAGTTACTCGACGGGATTGACCTACAATGAGCAGTTCTTC
CDR3 protein: CASSYSTGLTYNEQFF

J gene: TRBJ2-1
V gene: TRBV7-9
clone size: -
CDR3 length: 16
D gene: TRBD2
CDR3 DNA: TGTGCCAGCAGTCGGACTAGCGGGCCTCGGGACAATGAGCAGTTCTTC
CDR3 protein: CASSRTSGPRDNEQFF

J gene: TRBJ2-7
V gene: TRBV10-3
clone size: -
CDR3 length: 17
D gene: TRBD2
CDR3 DNA: TGTGCCATCAGTGAGTTTCCGGGACTAGCGGGAGTATACGAGCAGTACTTC
CDR3 protein: CAISEFPGLAGVYEQYF

J gene: TRBJ2-5
V gene: TRBV29-1
clone size: -
CDR3 length: 12
D gene: -
CDR3 DNA: TGCAGCGGTGTACAGGTGAAAGAGACCCAGTACTTC
CDR3 protein: CSGVQVKETQYF

J gene: TRBJ2-2
V gene: TRBV15
clone size: few
CDR3 length: 14
D gene: -
CDR3 DNA: TGTGCCACCAGCCAGGCTTCAGACACCGGGGAGCTGTTTTTT
CDR3 protein: CATSQASDTGELFF

J gene: TRBJ2-5
V gene: TRBV20-1
clone size: -
CDR3 length: 11
D gene: TRBD2
CDR3 DNA: TGCAGTGCTAGTGGTAGCGGGAACAAGTACTTC
CDR3 protein: CSASGSGNKYF

J gene: TRBJ1-2
V gene: TRBV7-2
clone size: few
CDR3 length: 14
D gene: -
CDR3 DNA: TGTGCCAGCATCCCCGACAGAGCCGTTTATGGCTACACCTTC
CDR3 protein: CASIPDRAVYGYTF

J gene: TRBJ2-3
V gene: TRBV7-9
clone size: many
CDR3 length: 15
D gene: -
CDR3 DNA: TGTGCCAGCAGCTTACGAATAACTAGCACAGATACGCAGTATTTT
CDR3 protein: CASSLRITSTDTQYF

J gene: TRBJ1-5
V gene: TRBV5-1
clone size: -
CDR3 length: 9
D gene: -
CDR3 DNA: TGCGCGGGGGGTAGGGCCCAGCATTTT
CDR3 protein: CAGGRAQHF

J gene: TRBJ1-2
V gene: TRBV30
clone size: -
CDR3 length: 17
D gene: TRBD1
CDR3 DNA: TGTGCCTGGAGTGTTCTCCCCGACAGGGGATCCCTCTATGGCTACACCTTC
CDR3 protein: CAWSVLPDRGSLYGYTF

J gene: TRBJ2-5
V gene: TRBV6-2/TRBV6-3
clone size: -
CDR3 length: 13
D gene: -
CDR3 DNA: TGTGCCAGCAGTTACGGGGTACCAAGGGAGCAGTACTTC
CDR3 protein: CASSYGVPREQYF

J gene: TRBJ2-1
V gene: TRBV6-5
clone size: -
CDR3 length: 11
D gene: -
CDR3 DNA: TGTGCCAGCAGCGTCTACAATAAGCAGTTCTTC
CDR3 protein: CASSVYNKQFF